These 5 T cell receptor beta chains were all obtained from the same sample, sequenced in a study of spatial heterogeneity in lung cancer (dated by TCRdb to about 2019). Libraries were made using 5' RACE. Reads for this sample came from a NextSeq 500. The public reads were run again by TCRdb, first through fastp at Q25 and then through MiXCR, and only productive beta chains were kept. Rows merge per CDR3 protein into single entries with the most common DNA and genes. In this sample the table shows around 120,000 distinct CDR3 sequences, 12% of which occur a single time. The ten largest clones add up to around 16% of the sample. The time point label for this specimen denotes: blood at routine non-recurrence follow-up after resection. TCR sequencing used whole RNA extracted from tumor and nontumor lung tissue, or from cryopreserved PBMC samples, without cell sorting. Material: PBMCs, obtained at follow-up. These receptors came from a male donor with early-stage non-small cell lung cancer.

This clonotype has ten or more counts. This chain joins TRBV6-5 and TRBJ1-6; 8 bases are shared with TRBD1. The CDR3 has 18 amino acids. CDR1 is MNHEY, CDR2 SVGAGI, per germline. V shed 2 bases, J shed 2 bases, and the junction held 8 bases outside the gene matches. The CDR3 loop reads CASSYIGQGGTYNSPLHF. In DNA form, the CDR3 reads TGTGCCAGCAGTTACATCGGACAGGGAGGGACCTATAATTCACCCCTCCACTTT.

The genes are TRBV10-3 and TRBJ2-7; 10 positions agree with TRBD2. This CDR3 contains 13 residues. Germline-derived CDR1 and CDR2 are ENHRY and SYGVKD. V gave up 6 bases and J gave up 4 bases; unmatched junction bases: 3. The CDR3: CAIRASGGYEQYF. CDR3 DNA sequence: TGTGCCATCAGAGCTAGCGGGGGATACGAGCAGTACTTC.

V gene TRBV7-2 combines with J gene TRBJ2-7; a possible D gene is TRBD1 (5 bases). From germline, CDR1 is SGHTA and CDR2 FQGNSA. V was clipped by 4 bases and J by 0 bases, with 10 bases between them. The CDR3 consists of 14 residues. Here the CDR3 DNA reads TGTGCCAGCAGCTCCCGACAGATCTCCTACGAGCAGTACTTC. It codes for CASSSRQISYEQYF.

The chain uses TRBV4-3 and TRBJ2-7; no firm D call. The CDR3 is 15 amino acids. Germline CDR1 is LGHNA and CDR2 is YSLEER. Trimming took 1 base from V and 4 from J, leaving 14 bases between them. The CDR3 loop reads CASSQVGQDPYEQYF. The DNA of the CDR3 is TGCGCCAGCAGCCAAGTAGGGCAGGATCCTTACGAGCAGTACTTC.

This clonotype showed up just a few times. This chain connects TRBV6-1 to TRBJ1-3, with TRBD1 as a possible D gene (6 bases). This CDR3 comprises 15 residues. Deletions cut 2 bases from V and 1 base from J, with 9 bases between. Germline V gene data show CDR1 as MNHNS and CDR2 as SASEGT. Written as DNA, the CDR3 is TGTGCCAGCAGTGAACAAGACAGGTCTGGAAACACCATATATTTT. Encoded protein: CASSEQDRSGNTIYF.